This passage covers 18 T cell receptor beta chains from one sample sequenced in a study of Ad26.COV2.S vaccination and SARS-CoV-2 variants. The treatment here: 19 received Ad26.COV2.S at low or high dose, single or two shots; several received placebo; per-sample allocation not given. On day 63 after the first injection, vaccine and placebo recipients gave samples. The repertoire was sequenced with immunoSEQ multiplex PCR; TCRdb's copy has only in-frame clones and lacks some. The sample yields hundreds of thousands of clones, 75% to 90% seen once. The sequencing here drew on peripheral blood, taken in a trial of Ad26.COV2.S vaccine versus placebo. These receptors were taken from a person between 18 and 59 years old who received the Ad26.COV2.S COVID-19 vaccine or a placebo.

The CDR3: CASKDRAQETQYF. The CDR3 region has the DNA TGTGCCAGCAAGGACAGGGCCCAAGAGACCCAGTACTTC. This chain uses TRBV6-5 with TRBJ2-5, with 8 positions matching TRBD1. The trim removed 7 bases at V and 1 base at J, leaving 2 bases unmatched. In germline, CDR1 is MNHEY, CDR2 SVGAGI. The CDR3 has 13 amino acids.

The gene calls are TRBV3-1 (or the pseudogene TRBV3-2) and TRBJ1-6; D is perhaps TRBD1 (6 bases). The V and J ends lost 0 bases and 9 bases respectively, with 12 bases between them. The length of the CDR3 is 15 residues. Germline CDR1 and CDR2: LGHDT and YNNKEL (reference sequence). CDR3 loop: CASSQEGGVGSPLHF. The CDR3 bases are TGTGCCAGCAGCCAAGAAGGGGGGGTTGGTTCACCCCTCCACTTT.

The chain couples TRBV28 to TRBJ2-1; 12 bases match TRBD2. CDR3 length equals 18 residues. V gave up 1 base and J gave up 5 bases; unmatched junction bases: 9. Germline V gene sequence: CDR1 MDHEN, CDR2 SYDVKM. The CDR3 DNA is TGTGCCAGCAGTTTATCCCTAGCGGGAGGGCCTTTACACAATGAGCAGTTCTTC. Translated, it gives CASSLSLAGGPLHNEQFF.

The chain links TRBV7-2 to TRBJ2-1; D uncertain. There are 15 residues in the CDR3. The V end was cut by 1 base, the J end by 6 bases, with 13 bases between. CDR1 is SGHTA and CDR2 is FQGNSA in the germline V gene. The CDR3 coding sequence is TGTGCCAGCAGCTTAGGTGCCCGGAGCCTCAATGAGCAGTTCTTC. It is translated as CASSLGARSLNEQFF.

V usage is TRBV2 and J usage is TRBJ2-3; D uncertain. Trimming removed 4 bases from V and 5 bases from J, with 16 bases in between. This CDR3 is built from 15 residues. Germline V gene lookup returns CDR1 SNHLY and CDR2 FYNNEI. The CDR3: CASSGPGLFGDTQYF. The CDR3 nucleotides read TGTGCCAGCAGTGGCCCGGGTCTCTTCGGAGATACGCAGTATTTT.

The J gene is TRBJ2-1, the V gene TRBV28; no clear D. CDR1 and CDR2 (germline): MDHEN, SYDVKM. V was shortened by 8 bases and J by 2 bases, with 10 bases between the two germline ends. The CDR3 extends over 13 amino acids. CDR3 coding DNA: TGTGCCAGCGGAGCTAGGCCCTACAATGAGCAGTTCTTC. Amino acid sequence: CASGARPYNEQFF.

The J gene is TRBJ1-6, the V gene TRBV7-9; TRBD1 might be the D (6 bases). Trimming shortened V by 6 bases and J by 6 bases, and 12 bases separated the two germline ends. The CDR3 has 14 amino acids. Germline V gene data show CDR1 as SEHNR and CDR2 as FQNEAQ (reference sequence). DNA for the CDR3: TGTGCCAGCAGTCGACAGGACGTTAATTCACCCCTCCACTTT. Its protein product is CASSRQDVNSPLHF.

The V gene is TRBV19, the J gene TRBJ2-1; 10 bases fit TRBD2. The germline gives CDR1 LNHDA, CDR2 SQIVND (reference sequence). Losses at the gene ends were 3 bases for V and 6 bases for J; bases not matched to a gene: 5. The CDR3 sequence is 15 residues long. The CDR3, as DNA: TGTGCCAGTAGTATTCTAGCGGGGGAAATCAATGAGCAGTTCTTC. Protein sequence: CASSILAGEINEQFF. Full variable domain (remainder filled in from reference TRBV19 and TRBJ2-1): DGGITQSPKYLFRKEGQNVTLSCEQNLNHDAMYWYRQDPGQGLRLIYYSQIVNDFQKGDIAEGYSVSREKKESFPLTVTSAQKNPTAFYLCASSILAGEINEQFFGPGTRLTVL.

The chain links TRBV4-3 to TRBJ2-1; D is ambiguous. Trimming pared 4 bases from V and 5 bases from J, leaving 6 bases between. In germline, CDR1 is LGHNA, CDR2 YSLEER. The CDR3 covers 12 residues. The CDR3 DNA sequence: TGCGCCAGCAGCCGAGGCAACAATGAGCAGTTCTTC. It is translated as CASSRGNNEQFF.

The chain recombines TRBV28 with TRBJ1-1; D is unresolved. Trimming pared 9 bases from V and 1 base from J, leaving 9 bases between. Germline-derived CDR1 and CDR2 are MDHEN and SYDVKM. The CDR3 consists of 12 residues. The chain's CDR3 is CASTVRNTEAFF. CDR3 DNA sequence: TGTGCCAGTACAGTGAGGAACACTGAAGCTTTCTTT.

The V call is TRBV6-6, the J call TRBJ1-5; 7 nucleotides agree with TRBD1. Germline trimming cut 8 bases from V and 2 bases from J; bases unmatched to any gene: 9. CDR1 MNHNY and CDR2 SVGAGI come from the germline V gene (reference sequence). This CDR3 region has 15 residues. The CDR3 region has the DNA TGTGCCAGCGGAGAGACAGGGCTGGGCAATCAGCCCCAGCATTTT. As protein: CASGETGLGNQPQHF.

This clone was seen only once. In this CDR3 the conserved last residue, phenylalanine or tryptophan, is missing, so a read error is likely. It is unclear where the CDR3 begins or ends on the DNA, so no DNA is shown, and the CDR3 is as TCRdb lists it. This rearrangement joins TRBV6-5 to TRBJ2-7; no DNA check was done on the table's D call, TRBD2. The CDR3 length equals 13 residues, ends included. Germline values: CDR1 MNHEY, CDR2 SVGAGI. CDR3 in amino acids: CASREEGWSGEVL.

This clone was seen once. This chain joins TRBV6-5 and TRBJ2-7; possibly TRBD1 for D (6 bases). The CDR3 has 12 residues. V was trimmed by 10 bases and J by 5 bases, leaving 15 bases between them. CDR1 is MNHEY, CDR2 SVGAGI, per germline. The CDR3 spells CATRQASDEQYF. The CDR3, as DNA: TGTGCCACCCGACAGGCTTCCGACGAGCAGTACTTC.

The chain carries TRBV27 and TRBJ2-2; TRBD2 matches 7 bases. This CDR3 has 16 amino acids. Looked up from germline, CDR1 is MNHEY and CDR2 is SMNVEV (reference sequence). V lost 2 bases to trimming and J lost 10 bases; unmatched junction nucleotides: 13. This chain's CDR3 is CASSLLGTGGVEELFF. The DNA of the CDR3 is TGTGCCAGCAGTTTACTGGGGACTGGGGGGGTCGAGGAGCTGTTTTTT.

This rearrangement joins TRBV11-3 to TRBJ2-2, with 9 positions matching TRBD2. The CDR3 totals 16 residues. Germline CDR1 is SGHNT and CDR2 is YENEEA. V shed 1 base and J 4 bases; nucleotides not matched to a gene: 4. The CDR3: CASSLGGTSRTGELFF. Here the CDR3 DNA reads TGTGCCAGCAGCTTAGGGGGGACTAGCCGCACCGGGGAGCTGTTTTTT.

This chain joins TRBV2 and TRBJ2-1; a weak D match, TRBD2 (6 bases). The CDR3 contains 14 residues. Per the germline V gene, CDR1 is SNHLY and CDR2 is FYNNEI. V lost 7 bases, J lost 3 bases, and 13 bases lay in between. CDR3 nucleotides: TGTGCCAGCATGCCCCGGGGAGGCTACAATGAGCAGTTCTTC. Encoded protein: CASMPRGGYNEQFF. Combining the CDR3 with reference TRBV2 and TRBJ2-1 gives the whole variable domain EPEVTQTPSHQVTQMGQEVILRCVPISNHLYFYWYRQILGQKVEFLVSFYNNEISEKSEIFDDQFSVERPDGSNFTLKIRSTKLEDSAMYFCASMPRGGYNEQFFGPGTRLTVL.

This sequence joins TRBV25-1 and TRBJ1-6; D uncertain. Looked up from germline, CDR1 is MGHDK and CDR2 is SYGVNS. The CDR3 has 13 amino acids. Trimming took off 7 bases at V and 4 bases at J, with 8 bases between the two ends. The CDR3 nucleotides are TGTGCCAGCACCGACTATTATAATTCACCCCTCCACTTT. Its protein product is CASTDYYNSPLHF. The full variable domain, with the rest looked up from reference TRBV25-1 and TRBJ1-6, is EADIYQTPRYLVIGTGKKITLECSQTMGHDKMYWYQQDPGMELHLIHYSYGVNSTEKGDLSSESTVSRIRTEHFPLTLESARPSHTSQYLCASTDYYNSPLHFGNGTRLTVT.

The V call is TRBV19, the J call TRBJ2-6; 10 bases are a match to TRBD1. The CDR3 loop spans 17 amino acids. Germline V gene lookup returns CDR1 LNHDA and CDR2 SQIVND (reference sequence). V lost 5 bases, J lost 0 bases, and 4 bases stayed unmatched. The CDR3, as DNA: TGTGCCAGTAGTCTAGGACAGGGGGGCTCTGGGGCCAACGTCCTGACTTTC. Encoded protein: CASSLGQGGSGANVLTF.